The 11 T cell receptor beta chains in this list originate from one sample, sequenced in a study of human T cells and chemical hapten exposure. Using its own MiXCR run on the RACE reads, TCRdb lists one record per CDR3 protein. The sample includes over 300,000 distinct CDR3 sequences, about 5.1% seen only once; the top ten take just over 2.5%. As for time point: pre-sensitization, week 0. Treatment here: therapeutic diphenylcyclopropenone sensitization with weekly scalp DPC. The specimen was whole blood, collected in connection with sensitization to the hapten diphenylcyclopropenone (DPC). The receptor source for this set is a woman between 50 and 59 years old with alopecia areata. Some clones in this sample may be carry-over from other donors' samples.

This clonotype occurred many times. J is TRBJ1-5 and V is TRBV12-3 or TRBV12-4; D possibly corresponds to TRBD1 (5 bases). The length of the CDR3 is 15 residues. Trimming removed 6 bases at V and 4 bases at J, with 16 bases between. CDR3 amino acids: CASSKGVIVNQPQHF. CDR3 DNA: TGTGCCAGCAGCAAAGGGGTTATAGTAAATCAGCCCCAGCATTTT.

This clonotype was observed a few times. The CDR3 coding sequence is TGCAGTGCTAGTAGCCGAATTAACTATGGCTACACCTTC. Translating gives CSASSRINYGYTF. This rearrangement joins TRBV20-1 to TRBJ1-2; D unclear. Germline V CDR1 and CDR2: DFQATT, SNEGSKA (reference sequence). V was trimmed by 3 bases and J by 1 base, leaving 9 bases between them. The CDR3 covers 13 residues.

This clonotype was recorded many times. The chain couples TRBV29-1 to TRBJ2-1; 9 nucleotides line up with TRBD2. This CDR3 has 15 amino acids. J lost 10 bases, V lost 5 bases, and 15 bases had no gene match. Germline CDR1 and CDR2: SQVTM and ANQGSEA. The CDR3 DNA reads TGCAGCGTTCAGACTAGCGGAGCAGATTCAGAGGAGCAGTTCTTC. This gives the protein CSVQTSGADSEEQFF.

This clonotype was found many times. The chain employs TRBV7-2 and TRBJ2-2, with 7 bases matching TRBD1. From germline, CDR1 is SGHTA and CDR2 FQGNSA. The CDR3 runs to 17 residues. V shed 4 bases and J 0 bases; nucleotides not matched to a gene: 8. CDR3 region: CASSSKGQSANTGELFF. DNA for the CDR3: TGTGCCAGCAGCTCTAAGGGACAGAGCGCGAACACCGGGGAGCTGTTTTTT.

The sample holds many counts of this clonotype. The chain joins TRBV12-3 or TRBV12-4 to TRBJ2-1; D is ambiguous. With 6 bases removed from V and 9 bases from J, the gap between germline ends came to 9 bases. CDR3 length: 11 residues. The CDR3 coding sequence is TGTGCCAGCAGCTTAAATTTTGAGCAGTTCTTC. This gives the protein CASSLNFEQFF.

The chain recombines TRBV7-2 with TRBJ1-5; no firm D call. V was clipped by 8 bases and J by 2 bases, with 13 bases between them. This CDR3 region has 14 residues. Germline lookup yields CDR1 SGHTA and CDR2 FQGNSA. The CDR3 region is CASASGFGNQPQHF. CDR3 nucleotide sequence: TGTGCCAGCGCGAGTGGATTCGGCAATCAGCCCCAGCATTTT.

Comments on this clonotype: A much larger clone lies one base from this, so it may be a read error. The chain joins TRBV6-2 or TRBV6-3 to TRBJ2-3; possible D gene TRBD2, 5 bases. The CDR3 is made up of 14 amino acids. Per the germline V gene, CDR1 is MNHEY and CDR2 is SVGEGT. CDR3 loop: CASSYRSWGDAQYF. CDR3 in DNA: TGTGCCAGCAGTTACCGAAGTTGGGGAGATGCGCAGTATTTT.

The CDR3 here is CATSEGSQPQHF. In DNA form, the CDR3 reads TGTGCCACCAGTGAGGGGAGTCAGCCCCAGCATTTT. The gene calls are TRBV24-1 and TRBJ1-5, with D unclear. This CDR3 is 12 amino acids long. The V gene's germline CDR1 is KGHDR and CDR2 SFDVKD. The germline V and J ends were trimmed by 4 bases and 6 bases, with 6 bases remaining between them.

The rearrangement uses TRBV6-6 and TRBJ1-2; no firm D call. Trimming removed 6 bases from V and 8 bases from J, with 19 bases in between. This CDR3 is built from 14 residues. Germline CDR1 and CDR2: MNHNY and SVGAGI (reference sequence). The CDR3, as DNA: TGTGCCAGCAGAAAGGAGGTGCGTTTTGGAGGCTACACCTTC. The encoded protein is CASRKEVRFGGYTF.

This clonotype was picked up many times. The chain joins TRBV20-1 to TRBJ2-7; 10 bases line up with TRBD1. Germline CDR1 is DFQATT and CDR2 is SNEGSKA (reference sequence). CDR3 length: 13 residues. V lost 6 bases and J lost 7; bases outside the gene matches: 9. The CDR3 DNA reads as TGCAGTGCCATGGGACAGGGGCTCTTGGAGCAGTACTTC. Protein product: CSAMGQGLLEQYF.

This clonotype has a handful of counts. The chain links TRBV5-1 to TRBJ1-2; D remains ambiguous. CDR3 length: 14 residues. Trimming removed 1 base at V and 1 base at J, with 8 bases between. The germline V gene encodes CDR1 SGHRS and CDR2 YFSETQ. CDR3 sequence (DNA): TGCGCCAGCAGCTTGAAACTCCATAACTATGGCTACACCTTC. Translating it yields CASSLKLHNYGYTF.